A selection of T cell receptor beta chains follows, all from one sample in a study of blood T cell repertoires in COVID-19. Produced via immunoSEQ multiplex PCR; TCRdb's table is partial and in-frame only. This sample has around 340,000 clones, with approximately 86% found just once. The material sequenced was PBMCs or T cells enriched from blood (not recorded which). These receptors were taken from a woman in her 40s with acute COVID-19. CDR3s include the opening cysteine and the closing phenylalanine or tryptophan. The D gene is left open where the match is weak. The size of a clone is reported for some rows only, either as once, few or many, or as a class for expanded clones.

v_gene	abundance	d_gene	j_gene	CDR3nt	CDR3aa
TRBV2	-	TRBD1	TRBJ2-5	TGTGCCAGCAGTGGGGCAGGGGGCTCGGGAGAGACCCAGTACTTC	CASSGAGGSGETQYF
TRBV10-3	-	TRBD1	TRBJ1-5	TGTGCCATTCATCCGGGACAGGGGGCAGGTCAGCCCCAGCATTTT	CAIHPGQGAGQPQHF
TRBV7-2	-	TRBD1	TRBJ2-5	TGTGCCAGCAGCTTCCCCTTGACTACAGGGGCGGAGACCCAGTACTTC	CASSFPLTTGAETQYF
TRBV10-3	-	-	TRBJ1-5	TGTGCCATTGGGGGCAGGGGCCCTCAGCCCCAGCATTTT	CAIGGRGPQPQHF
TRBV18	-	TRBD1	TRBJ2-2	TGTGCCAGCTCACTGGGACAGGGCCTTGGGGAGCTGTTTTTT	CASSLGQGLGELFF
TRBV5-1	-	TRBD1	TRBJ2-3	TGCGCCAGCAGCACGGGACAGGGGGCATCTACAGATACGCAGTATTTT	CASSTGQGASTDTQYF
TRBV12-3/TRBV12-4	few	-	TRBJ2-5	TGTGCCAGCAGCCTGGGGGGGCAGGAGACCCAGTACTTC	CASSLGGQETQYF
TRBV7-9	-	TRBD1	TRBJ2-1	TGTGCCAGCAGCGACAGGGTCGATGAGCAGTTCTTC	CASSDRVDEQFF
TRBV6-6	-	-	TRBJ1-1	TGTGCCAGCAGTTCTCAGGGGCTCCCGAACACTGAAGCTTTCTTT	CASSSQGLPNTEAFF
TRBV27	-	-	TRBJ2-3	TGTGCCAGCAGTTCCGCTAGGTCAAGGACAGATACGCAGTATTTT	CASSSARSRTDTQYF
TRBV7-2	-	-	TRBJ1-2	TGTGCCAGCAGCTTAGATCCACGGGGCTATGGCTACACCTTC	CASSLDPRGYGYTF
TRBV27	-	TRBD1	TRBJ1-2	TGTGCCAGCAGTTTAACAGGGGGCAATGGCTACACCTTC	CASSLTGGNGYTF
TRBV11-2	-	-	TRBJ2-7	TGTGCCAGCAGCTTAGATGGGGGAGGAGGGTTGATTTACGAGCAGTACTTC	CASSLDGGGGLIYEQYF
TRBV7-2	-	-	TRBJ2-6	TGTGCCAGCAGCTTCACTGGGGCCAACGTCCTGACTTTC	CASSFTGANVLTF
TRBV28	-	TRBD2	TRBJ2-6	TGTGCCAGCCGAAACCTGAAGACTAGCGGGAGGAAGCCTGGGGCCAACGTCCTGACTTTC	CASRNLKTSGRKPGANVLTF
TRBV7-2	-	-	TRBJ1-4	TGTGCCAGCAGCTTAAGAGGAGAAAAACTGTTTTTT	CASSLRGEKLFF
TRBV9	-	-	TRBJ2-7	TGTGCCAGCAGCTTTGGAGGGGGGGCCTACGAGCAGTACTTC	CASSFGGGAYEQYF
TRBV4-3	-	-	TRBJ1-4	TGCGCCAGCAGCCCCTTTATCCTAGGGGGAATTGAAAAACTGTTTTTT	CASSPFILGGIEKLFF
TRBV27	-	TRBD2	TRBJ2-1	TGTGCCAGCAGTTTACTGGGGACTAGGAACAATGAGCAGTTCTTC	CASSLLGTRNNEQFF
TRBV2	-	TRBD1	TRBJ1-5	TGTGCCAGCAGTTCAACAGGGGGAAGCGGCAATCAGCCCCAGCATTTT	CASSSTGGSGNQPQHF
TRBV7-9	-	TRBD1	TRBJ1-6	TGTGCCAGCAGCTTAGGATTTAGGGGACAGACGGGAAATAATTCACCCCTCCACTTT	CASSLGFRGQTGNNSPLHF
TRBV7-3	-	-	TRBJ1-6	TGTGCCAGCAGCTTAGACAGTAGAAGATCACCCCTCCACTTT	CASSLDSRRSPLHF
TRBV27	-	-	TRBJ2-1	TGTGCCAGCAGTTTCGATTTTGGTGACACACTCCACCCTTACAATGAGCAGTTCTTC	CASSFDFGDTLHPYNEQFF
TRBV4-2	-	TRBD1	TRBJ2-7	TGTGCCAGCAGCCAAGCGGGACAGGGGCCGGACTACGAGCAGTACTTC	CASSQAGQGPDYEQYF
TRBV19	-	TRBD2	TRBJ2-7	TGTGCCAGTAGTACCCATTCTAGCGGGAGCGGTCGCGAGCAGTACTTC	CASSTHSSGSGREQYF